The clone carrying this TCR beta chain was seen more than once but under ten times. Its antigen is undetermined. This entry is derived from a study of response to subunit inactivated influenza vaccine. Trimming stripped 1 base from V and 6 bases from J, with 15 bases between. This CDR3 comprises 16 residues. CDR1 and CDR2 from the germline V gene are LGHDT and YNNKEL (reference sequence). TCRdb passed the RT-PCR reads through MiXCR, listing each CDR3 protein once. This table holds approximately 520,000 distinct CDR3 sequences, about 25% found once. Study results and caveats: Authors suggested each seasonal flu vaccination may recruit only limited numbers of new T cells.

The chain uses TRBV3-1 and TRBJ2-2, with a tentative D call TRBD2 (5 bases). The receptor comes from a man in his fifties or sixties who received an inactivated influenza vaccine. The specimen comprised CD4+ T cells sorted from PBMCs, sampled 4 to 6 days after vaccination. CDR3 bases: TGTGCCAGCAGCCAAGCCACTCTAGCTTCCCCCGGGGAGCTGTTTTTT. It codes for CASSQATLASPGELFF. Supplemented by reference TRBV3-1 and TRBJ2-2, the full variable domain reads DTAVSQTPKYLVTQMGNDKSIKCEQNLGHDTMYWYKQDSKKFLKIMFSYNNKELIINETVPNRFSPKSPDKAHLNLHINSLELGDSAVYFCASSQATLASPGELFFGEGSRLTVL.